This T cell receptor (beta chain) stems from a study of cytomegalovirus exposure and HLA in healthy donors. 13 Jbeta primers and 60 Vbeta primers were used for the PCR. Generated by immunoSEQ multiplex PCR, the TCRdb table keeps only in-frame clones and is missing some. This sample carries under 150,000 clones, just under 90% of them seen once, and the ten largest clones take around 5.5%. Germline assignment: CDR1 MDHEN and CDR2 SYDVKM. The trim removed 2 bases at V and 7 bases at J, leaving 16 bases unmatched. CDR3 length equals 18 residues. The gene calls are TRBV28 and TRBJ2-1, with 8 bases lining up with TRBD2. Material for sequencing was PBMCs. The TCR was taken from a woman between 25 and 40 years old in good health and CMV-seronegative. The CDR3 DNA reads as TGTGCCAGCAGTTTAAGCTGGGCCGGGGGGGCCCTTGTAAATGAGCAGTTCTTC. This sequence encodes CASSLSWAGGALVNEQFF.